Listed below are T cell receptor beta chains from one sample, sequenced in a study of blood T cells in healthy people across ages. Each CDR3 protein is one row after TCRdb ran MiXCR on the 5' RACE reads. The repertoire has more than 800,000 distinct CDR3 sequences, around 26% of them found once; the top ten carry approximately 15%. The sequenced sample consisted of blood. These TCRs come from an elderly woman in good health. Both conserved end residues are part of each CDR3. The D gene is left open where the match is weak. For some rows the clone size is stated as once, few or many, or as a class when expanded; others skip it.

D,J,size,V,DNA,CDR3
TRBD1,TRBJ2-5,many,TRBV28,TGTGCCAGCAGTTCCGGACAGGGAGAAGAGACCCAGTACTTC,CASSSGQGEETQYF
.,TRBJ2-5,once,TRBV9,TGTACCAGCAGCGTCGGAGTCGGAGAGACCCAGTACTTC,CTSSVGVGETQYF
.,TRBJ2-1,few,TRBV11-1,TGTTCCAGCGGTTCGACTATCAGCTCCTACAATGAGCAGTTCTTC,CSSGSTISSYNEQFF
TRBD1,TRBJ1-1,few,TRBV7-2,TGTGCCAGCAGCCTCCTACCGCCCGGGACAGGGGGGACTGAAGCTTTCTTT,CASSLLPPGTGGTEAFF
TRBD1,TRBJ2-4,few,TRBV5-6,TGTGCCAGCAGCCGAAAGGCAGGGGGCTCATACATTCAGTACTTC,CASSRKAGGSYIQYF
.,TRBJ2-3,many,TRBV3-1,TGTGCCAGCAGCCGGGTGGGGGGGGCTAGCACAGATACGCAGTATTTT,CASSRVGGASTDTQYF
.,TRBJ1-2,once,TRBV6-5,TGTACCAGCAGTACCCGGTCTAGCCGACCCTATGGCTACACCTTC,CTSSTRSSRPYGYTF
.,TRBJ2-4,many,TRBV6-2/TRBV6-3,TGTGCCAGCAGTACACCGGGAACAAAAAACATTCAGTACTTC,CASSTPGTKNIQYF
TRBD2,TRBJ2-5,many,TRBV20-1,TGCAGTGCTGGGACAACTAGCGGGTGGCAAGAGACCCAGTACTTC,CSAGTTSGWQETQYF
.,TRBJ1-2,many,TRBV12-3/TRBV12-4,TGTGCCAGCAGTTTTTTGGAGGGCTATGGCTACACCTTC,CASSFLEGYGYTF
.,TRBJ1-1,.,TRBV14,TGTGCCAGCAGCCCCTCACTCAACACTGAAGCTTTCTTT,CASSPSLNTEAFF
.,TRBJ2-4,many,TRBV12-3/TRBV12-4,TGTGCCAGCAGGACTCAGGACATACCCAAAAACATTCAGTACTTC,CASRTQDIPKNIQYF
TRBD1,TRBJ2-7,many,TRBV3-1,TGTGCCAGCAGCCGGAGGGACAGGGACTACGAGCAGTACTTC,CASSRRDRDYEQYF
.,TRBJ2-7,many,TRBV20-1,TGCAGTGCTCCGCCCCGGGGCTACGAGCAGTACTTC,CSAPPRGYEQYF
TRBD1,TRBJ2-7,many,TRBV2,TGTGCCAGCAGTGATTGGGACAGGAATTACGAGCAGTACTTC,CASSDWDRNYEQYF
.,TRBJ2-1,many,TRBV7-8,TGTGCCAGCAGCTTAGTCTACAATGAGCAGTTCTTC,CASSLVYNEQFF
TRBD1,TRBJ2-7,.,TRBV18,TGTGCCAGCTCACCCTCAGGGGGCAGTCGGACCTACAATGAGCAGTACTTC,CASSPSGGSRTYNEQYF
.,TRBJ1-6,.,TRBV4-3,TGCGCCAGCAGCCAAGCGGTCGCGAGCTCCTATAATTCACCCCTCCACTTT,CASSQAVASSYNSPLHF
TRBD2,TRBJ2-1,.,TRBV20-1,TGCAGTGCTAGAGAAGGGACTAGCGGGGGGAATGAGCAGTTCTTC,CSAREGTSGGNEQFF
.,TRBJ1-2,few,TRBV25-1,TGTGCCAGCACTCCGACCCCAGCGGGATATGGCTACACCTTC,CASTPTPAGYGYTF
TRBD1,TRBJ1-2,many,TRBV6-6,TGTGCCAGCATGCACAGGGGCGGTGGCTACACCTTC,CASMHRGGGYTF
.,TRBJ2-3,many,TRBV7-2,TGTGCCAGCAGCTTAGGGAGGGGGGATCACACAGATACGCAGTATTTT,CASSLGRGDHTDTQYF
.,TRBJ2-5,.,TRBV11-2,TGTGCCAGCAGCTCGTATAACAATGAGCAGTACTTC,CASSSYNNEQYF
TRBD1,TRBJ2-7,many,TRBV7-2,TGTGCCAGCAGCTTGGCCGGGACAGGGGACTACGAGCAGTACTTC,CASSLAGTGDYEQYF
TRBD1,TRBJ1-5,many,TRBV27,TGTGCCAGCAGTTTCACTCACGCCGGACAGGGGAATCAGCCCCAGCATTTT,CASSFTHAGQGNQPQHF
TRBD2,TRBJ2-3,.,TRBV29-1,TGCAGCGCCAGGGAGGGCGACTGGGATACGCAGTATTTT,CSAREGDWDTQYF
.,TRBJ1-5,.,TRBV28,TGTGCCAGCAGCTTCGGACTAGGGGAGCGTCAGCCCCAGCATTTT,CASSFGLGERQPQHF
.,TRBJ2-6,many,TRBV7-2,TGTGCCAGCAGCCCAAAGGGAACTCATGGGGCCAACGTCCTGACTTTC,CASSPKGTHGANVLTF
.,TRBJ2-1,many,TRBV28,TGTGCCAGCAGAGGGTCCAGCTCCTACAATGAGCAGTTCTTC,CASRGSSSYNEQFF
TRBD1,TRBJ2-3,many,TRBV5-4,TGTGCCAGCAGCTTCGGACAGGGCGGCACAGATACGCAGTATTTT,CASSFGQGGTDTQYF
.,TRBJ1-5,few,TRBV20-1,TGCAGTGCTAGAGATACAACGGTCAAGCCCCAGCATTTT,CSARDTTVKPQHF
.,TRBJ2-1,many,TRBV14,TGTGCCAGCAGCGACGTCGACAGATACCATGAGCAGTTCTTC,CASSDVDRYHEQFF
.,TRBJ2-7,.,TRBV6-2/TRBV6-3,TGTGCCAGCAGTTTGACATATGGGGCGTTCGAGCAGTACTTC,CASSLTYGAFEQYF
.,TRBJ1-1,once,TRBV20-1,TGCAGTGCTAGAGATCCCCAGGGCTACGCTGAAGCTTTCTTT,CSARDPQGYAEAFF
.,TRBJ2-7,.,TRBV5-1,TGCGCCAGCAGCTCCGAAGGGGTCACCCTTAGCTCCTACGAGCAGTACTTC,CASSSEGVTLSSYEQYF
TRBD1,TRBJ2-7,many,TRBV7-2,TGTGCCAGCAGCCGCACGGGACAGGGCTCCTACGAGCAGTACTTC,CASSRTGQGSYEQYF
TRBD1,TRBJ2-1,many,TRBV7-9,TGTGCCAGCAGCTTGGCCTCCGGGACAGGGTATCGGAATGAGCAGTTCTTC,CASSLASGTGYRNEQFF
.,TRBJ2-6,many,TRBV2,TGTGCCAGCAGTGTGGGAAGGACCGGGGCCAACGTCCTGACTTTC,CASSVGRTGANVLTF
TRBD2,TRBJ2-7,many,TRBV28,TGTGCCAGCAGTTTTACGGGACTAGCGGCCTACGAGCAGTACTTC,CASSFTGLAAYEQYF
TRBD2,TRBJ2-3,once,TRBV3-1,TGTGCCAGCAGCCGCCGGACTAGCGGGGGGGTGTGGGGCACAGATACGCAGTATTTT,CASSRRTSGGVWGTDTQYF
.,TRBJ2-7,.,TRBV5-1,TGCGCCAGCAGCTTGGACCCCGGGGGTTCCCCCTACGAGCAGTACTTC,CASSLDPGGSPYEQYF
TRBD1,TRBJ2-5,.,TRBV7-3,TGTGCCAGCTTCCGCTTCGGACAGGGCTTGGGAGTAGAGACCCAGTACTTC,CASFRFGQGLGVETQYF
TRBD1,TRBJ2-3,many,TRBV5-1,TGCGCCAGCTCTCCGGACAGGGCGGACGGTACGCAGTATTTT,CASSPDRADGTQYF
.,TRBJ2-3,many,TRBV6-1,TGTGCCAGCAGTTTACAGGGACACACAGATACGCAGTATTTT,CASSLQGHTDTQYF
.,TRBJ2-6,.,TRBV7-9,TGTGCCAGCAGCTCCTACAGAAGAGGGGCCAACGTCCTGACTTTC,CASSSYRRGANVLTF
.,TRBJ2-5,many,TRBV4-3,TGCGCCAGCAGCCAAGATGAAGGCCTGGAAATCCAGTACTTC,CASSQDEGLEIQYF